This T cell receptor (beta chain) was recovered during a study of blood T cell repertoires in COVID-19 (dated by TCRdb to the early 2020s). About the full investigation: Collaborator samples came from the United States, Italy and Spain and covered acute and convalescent phases of COVID-19. The prospective study material was composed of cDNA or gDNA derived from T cells, B-cell-depleted T cells, or PBMCs. The dataset comprised deeply sampled blood TCRbeta repertoires from subjects exposed to, actively infected with, or recovered from COVID-19. The repertoires were released in a freely available public database intended as a resource for research on the immune response to SARS-CoV-2. The samples were drawn from the first 160 participants of the ongoing ImmuneRACE study and from 1,200 or so subjects provided by 6 global collaborators. The sample metadata nearly always contained a de-identified subject ID, COVID-19 status, age in years and sex. HLA class I and class II types, where available, came from metadata supplied by the sample provider rather than from assay-based typing.

Study-level results and caveats: The quantity of clinical and demographic metadata differed by source and by participant and was supplied without curation.

The germline V and J ends show losses of 3 bases and 3 bases respectively, and no gene match explains 15 bases of the junction. There are 18 amino acids in the CDR3, from cysteine to phenylalanine inclusive. Just the 54-base CDR3 DNA is kept, in frame starting at base 1. Reading the germline V gene gives CDR1 ENHRY and CDR2 SYGVKD. TCRbeta CDR3 regions were amplified from genomic DNA using the immunoSEQ Assay, a bias-controlled multiplex PCR. The source study handled its data this way. Within the assay, amplification of reference gene primers was used to estimate how many nucleated cells each sample contained. To quantify the absolute abundance of each unique TCRbeta CDR3 rearrangement, sequence reads were collapsed and filtered. For each sample, productive Simpson clonality was calculated as the square root of Simpson's diversity index over productive rearrangements. TCRdb stores this immuneACCESS table with in-frame sequences only. Part of the clones is absent; in the studies checked, under half of the shortfall reflects unresolved V genes, and no reason is known for the rest. That table gives V, J and clone size, and the DNA gave D and trimming. The sample table shows 35,000 to 50,000 clones, and about 89% are seen once. The top ten hold about 16% of the sample.

Each collaborating institution followed its own protocols to collect whole blood in K2EDTA tubes. Collaborator samples were shipped for TCRbeta analysis as frozen whole blood, isolated PBMCs, or DNA extracted from either sample type. Comment on this clone: This clone's antigen is unknown. No base quality information exists; no much larger clone differs at one position.

This TCR was sampled from a man between 65 and 85 years old with active COVID-19. What was sequenced was peripheral blood. The chain employs TRBV10-3 and TRBJ2-7; the junction holds 9 bases that match TRBD1. The bases read TGTGCCATCAGTGATTCCACTAGCGAGACAGGGGGAATCTACGAGCAGTACTTC. Its translation reads: CAISDSTSETGGIYEQYF.